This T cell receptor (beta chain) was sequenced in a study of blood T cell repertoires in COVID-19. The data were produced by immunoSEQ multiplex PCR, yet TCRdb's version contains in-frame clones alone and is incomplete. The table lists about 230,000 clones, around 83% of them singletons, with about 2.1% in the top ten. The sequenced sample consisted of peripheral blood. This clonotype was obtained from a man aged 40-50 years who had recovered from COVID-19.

CDR3 nucleotide sequence: TGTGCCAGCAGCAACACAGGGCACTATGGCTACACCTTC. Protein sequence: CASSNTGHYGYTF. The chain uses TRBV5-4 and TRBJ1-2; a possible D gene is TRBD1 (6 bases). Trimming shortened V by 4 bases and J by 3 bases, and 10 bases separated the two germline ends. This CDR3 region has 13 residues. CDR1 and CDR2 (germline): SGHNT, YYREEE (reference sequence).